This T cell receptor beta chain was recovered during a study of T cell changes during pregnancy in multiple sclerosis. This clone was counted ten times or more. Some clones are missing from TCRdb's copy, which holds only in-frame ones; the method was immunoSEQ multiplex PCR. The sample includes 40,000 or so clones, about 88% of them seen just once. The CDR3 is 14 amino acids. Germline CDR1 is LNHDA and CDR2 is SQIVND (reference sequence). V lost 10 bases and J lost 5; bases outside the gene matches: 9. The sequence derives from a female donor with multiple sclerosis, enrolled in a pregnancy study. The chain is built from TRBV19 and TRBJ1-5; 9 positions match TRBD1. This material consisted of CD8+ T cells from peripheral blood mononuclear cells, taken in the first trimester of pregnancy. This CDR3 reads CATSLWTGDQPQHF. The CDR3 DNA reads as TGTGCCACCAGCCTCTGGACAGGGGATCAGCCCCAGCATTTT.